Presented here are 21 T cell receptor beta chains from one specimen sequenced in a study of cytomegalovirus exposure and HLA in healthy donors. Vbeta (60) and Jbeta (13) primers were used in the PCR. Sequencing used immunoSEQ multiplex PCR; TCRdb keeps in-frame clones, though not all of them. The table includes around 100,000 clones, roughly three quarters detected once. Sequencing was done on a sample of PBMCs. The receptors derive from a woman in her late teens or twenties in good health and CMV-seropositive.

The V and J genes are TRBV5-1 and TRBJ2-5; perhaps TRBD1 as D (5 bases). The end of the DNA aligns better with TRBJ2-7, so the J call may be wrong. The CDR3 has 15 amino acids. CDR1 and CDR2 (germline): SGHRS, YFSETQ. The CDR3 loop is CASSPRGQSSYEQYF. CDR3 in DNA: TGCGCCAGCAGCCCTAGGGGTCAAAGCTCCTACGAGCAGTACTTC.

The chain carries TRBV4-2 and TRBJ2-7, with 9 positions matching TRBD1. Germline V gives CDR1 LGHNA, CDR2 YNFKEQ. The V gene end was trimmed by 1 base and the J gene end by 5 bases; junction bases not matched to a gene: 9. This CDR3 comprises 16 residues. In nucleotides, the CDR3 is TGTGCCAGCAGCCAAGTAGGACGACAGGGGGTGGACGAGCAGTACTTC. It specifies CASSQVGRQGVDEQYF.

The table lists this clone with a count of one. This rearrangement joins TRBV5-4 to TRBJ1-1; TRBD1 might be the D (6 bases). The germline gives CDR1 SGHNT, CDR2 YYREEE (reference sequence). This CDR3 is 14 amino acids long. Trimming took 2 bases from V and 0 from J, leaving 8 bases between them. The DNA of the CDR3 is TGTGCCAGCAGCTTTGACAGGTTGAACACTGAAGCTTTCTTT. It codes for CASSFDRLNTEAFF.

V usage is TRBV9 and J usage is TRBJ1-4; no reliable D call. Germline V CDR1 and CDR2: SGDLS, YYNGEE. The germline V and J ends were trimmed by 0 bases and 10 bases, with 16 bases remaining between them. The length of the CDR3 is 15 residues. The CDR3 sequence is CASSVDIRQEGKLFF. The CDR3 DNA follows: TGTGCCAGCAGCGTAGATATCCGACAAGAAGGAAAACTGTTTTTT.

This sequence joins TRBV6-6 and TRBJ2-7; maybe TRBD1 (5 bases). Trimming stripped 2 bases from V and 2 bases from J, with 13 bases between. Germline V CDR1 and CDR2: MNHNY, SVGAGI (reference sequence). CDR3 length: 15 residues. The DNA of the CDR3 is TGTGCCAGCAGTTACCACACGACAGTTACCTACGAGCAGTACTTC. It translates to CASSYHTTVTYEQYF.

The chain joins TRBV5-6 to TRBJ2-7; 9 nucleotides agree with TRBD2. The CDR3 has 15 amino acids. J lost 2 bases, V lost 4 bases, and 7 bases had no gene match. Germline V gene lookup returns CDR1 SGHDT and CDR2 YYEEEE. CDR3 amino acids: CASSPMTSGTYEQYF. Written as DNA, the CDR3 is TGTGCCAGCAGCCCTATGACTAGCGGCACCTACGAGCAGTACTTC.

The gene calls are TRBV30 and TRBJ2-5, with 8 bases fitting TRBD2. The CDR3 is 15 amino acids. Trimming removed 2 bases from V and 5 bases from J; junction bases left unmatched: 10. In germline, CDR1 is GTSNPN, CDR2 SVGIG (reference sequence). In DNA, the CDR3 is TGTGCCTGGAGTCCTCGGGTAGCGGGATCGGAGACCCAGTACTTC. This translates into CAWSPRVAGSETQYF.

The V and J genes are TRBV10-3 and TRBJ2-4; 14 bases fit TRBD2. The CDR3 totals 18 residues. Germline trimming cut 6 bases from V and 1 base from J; bases unmatched to any gene: 8. CDR1 and CDR2 from the germline V gene are ENHRY and SYGVKD. CDR3 sequence reads: CAISKGLAGASAKNIQYF. The CDR3 DNA reads as TGTGCCATCAGCAAGGGACTAGCGGGGGCCTCCGCCAAAAACATTCAGTACTTC.

This clone occurred once. The rearrangement joins TRBV14 to TRBJ1-1, with a tentative D call TRBD1 (6 bases). From germline, CDR1 is SGHDN and CDR2 FVKESK. Between the trimmed V and J ends, which lost 4 bases and 11 bases, there was a span of 17 bases. CDR3 length equals 13 residues. The CDR3 loop reads CASSPLGGREAFF. CDR3 coding DNA: TGTGCCAGCAGCCCGCTGGGGGGGCGAGAGGCTTTCTTT.

In nucleotides, the CDR3 is TGTGCCTGGAGCCTGGGGCGCACAGATACGCAGTATTTT. Its translation: CAWSLGRTDTQYF. The V call is TRBV30, the J call TRBJ2-3, with D tentatively TRBD1 (5 bases). The CDR3 runs 13 residues. Germline CDR1 is GTSNPN and CDR2 is SVGIG (reference sequence). Trimming left V 3 bases short and J 1 base short, with 8 bases between.

Concerning this clone itself: The same CDR3 also results from other DNA sequences found in this sample. The CDR3 coding sequence is TGTGCCAGCAGTCGACCCCATGACAAGCTCTACGGCTACACCTTC. This codes for CASSRPHDKLYGYTF. The chain is built from TRBV6-5 and TRBJ1-2; D is uncertain. Germline V gene lookup returns CDR1 MNHEY and CDR2 SVGAGI. CDR3 length: 15 amino acids. V was pared by 5 bases and J by 8 bases, with 21 bases between.

The CDR3 is CASSTNTEAFF. Written as DNA, the CDR3 is TGTGCCAGCAGTACTAACACTGAAGCTTTCTTT. The chain is built from TRBV6-5 and TRBJ1-1; no reliable D call. The CDR3 has 11 residues. V was clipped by 5 bases and J by 2 bases, with 3 bases between them. CDR1 MNHEY and CDR2 SVGAGI come from the germline V gene.

In this sample, this clone turned up a few times. The chain uses TRBV4-1 and TRBJ2-7, with D uncertain. V was shortened by 1 base and J by 3 bases, with 10 bases between the two germline ends. Germline V gene lookup returns CDR1 MGHRA and CDR2 YSYEKL. The CDR3 is 14 residues long. This CDR3 is CASSQAYSFYEQYF. The CDR3 nucleotides read TGCGCCAGCAGCCAAGCCTACTCCTTCTACGAGCAGTACTTC.

The V gene is TRBV19, the J gene TRBJ1-5, with unresolved D. Germline V gives CDR1 LNHDA, CDR2 SQIVND (reference sequence). The CDR3 covers 12 residues. V gave up 3 bases and J gave up 10 bases, with 10 bases separating them. The CDR3 sequence is CASSMEFSPQHF. CDR3 DNA sequence: TGTGCCAGTAGTATGGAGTTTTCTCCCCAGCATTTT.

This CDR3 reads CASSFLIGGSGTDTQYF. The CDR3 nucleotides are TGTGCCAGCAGTTTCCTCATCGGCGGGAGTGGCACAGATACGCAGTATTTT. The chain joins TRBV27 to TRBJ2-3; 7 nucleotides line up with TRBD2. The V and J ends lost 3 bases and 1 base, in that order; junction bases with no gene match: 10. The CDR3 runs to 17 residues. Germline V gene lookup returns CDR1 MNHEY and CDR2 SMNVEV (reference sequence).

With respect to this clone: The junction does not match germline at one end; this may be a read error. The chain links TRBV7-9 to TRBJ1-2, with 10 bases that match TRBD1. In germline, CDR1 is SEHNR, CDR2 FQNEAQ (reference sequence). The CDR3 covers 13 residues. CDR3 loop: CASTTGGVYGYAF. CDR3 sequence (DNA): TGTGCCAGTACGACAGGGGGCGTGTACGGCTACGCCTTC.

The table lists this clone with a count of one. The chain is built from TRBV2 and TRBJ2-7, with D unclear. Between the trimmed V and J ends, which lost 11 bases and 1 base, there was a span of 18 bases. From germline, CDR1 is SNHLY and CDR2 FYNNEI. The CDR3 covers 14 residues. CDR3 bases: TGTGCCTTCGCTCAACGAGCTTCATCCTACGAGCAGTACTTC. Residues: CAFAQRASSYEQYF.

The V and J genes are TRBV9 and TRBJ2-3, with D possibly TRBD2 on 7 matching bases. V dropped 2 bases and J dropped 6 bases, with 16 bases sitting between them. Per germline, CDR1 SGDLS and CDR2 YYNGEE. The CDR3 has 15 amino acids. The CDR3 DNA is TGTGCCAGCAGCGTCACACGGGGGGCTACGGATACGCAGTATTTT. This codes for CASSVTRGATDTQYF.

V and J are TRBV9 and TRBJ2-5; 7 bases agree with TRBD1. The CDR3 has 15 amino acids. CDR1 is SGDLS, CDR2 YYNGEE, per germline. The junction had 7 bases not matched to a gene; V was cut back by 4 bases and J by 1 base. The CDR3 here is CASSPGQTPQETQYF. The DNA of the CDR3 is TGTGCCAGCAGCCCGGGACAGACTCCCCAAGAGACCCAGTACTTC. Full variable domain (remainder filled in from reference TRBV9 and TRBJ2-5): DSGVTQTPKHLITATGQRVTLRCSPRSGDLSVYWYQQSLDQGLQFLIQYYNGEERAKGNILERFSAQQFPDLHSELNLSSLELGDSALYFCASSPGQTPQETQYFGPGTRLLVL.

This clone was seen more than once but under ten times. J is TRBJ2-5 and V is TRBV25-1, with D tentatively TRBD2 (6 bases). The CDR3 extends over 14 amino acids. Germline V CDR1 and CDR2: MGHDK, SYGVNS. The germline V and J ends were trimmed by 7 bases and 1 base, with 13 bases remaining between them. CDR3 nucleotides: TGTGCCAGCACCAACCCCGGGGGCCAAGAGACCCAGTACTTC. The encoded protein is CASTNPGGQETQYF. Full variable domain (remainder filled in from reference TRBV25-1 and TRBJ2-5): EADIYQTPRYLVIGTGKKITLECSQTMGHDKMYWYQQDPGMELHLIHYSYGVNSTEKGDLSSESTVSRIRTEHFPLTLESARPSHTSQYLCASTNPGGQETQYFGPGTRLLVL.

The chain couples TRBV23-1 to TRBJ1-2; no clear D gene. TRBV23-1 falls under the ORF class, with uncertain function. The germline V and J ends were trimmed by 1 base and 2 bases, with 11 bases remaining between them. The CDR3 length is 15 residues. The CDR3 region has the DNA TGCGCCAGCAGTCAATTCGGCGACGGGAACTATGGCTACACCTTC. It encodes CASSQFGDGNYGYTF.